This section outlines one T cell receptor (beta chain) sequence together with its context. Measured with immunoSEQ multiplex PCR; TCRdb has only the in-frame clones, and not every one. The sample has over 80,000 clones, 85% seen once; the top ten hold 20% to 25%. The CDR3 is 15 amino acids. V was cut by 6 bases and J by 0 bases, with 15 bases left in between. Looked up from germline, CDR1 is MNHEY and CDR2 is SMNVEV (reference sequence). These data come from a study of cytomegalovirus exposure and HLA in healthy donors. Sequencing was performed on PBMCs. This TCR came from a young man in good health and CMV-seropositive. The chain uses TRBV27 and TRBJ2-7; D may be TRBD1 (6 bases). The CDR3 DNA follows: TGTGCCAGCAGCCCACAGGGCTTCTACTCCTACGAGCAGTACTTC. Translation: CASSPQGFYSYEQYF.